This entry describes one T cell receptor beta chain. The antigen remains undetermined. The source of the sample is a study of blood T cells in healthy people across ages. The use of a sample-barcoded 5' primer and a J-beta primer mix characterized a second PCR of roughly 6 to 11 cycles. Via MiXCR, TCRdb re-called the 5' RACE reads, giving one row per CDR3 protein. This table has some 860,000 distinct CDR3 sequences, roughly three fifths appearing once. Regarding the study as a whole: The authors considered diversity estimates from one million T cells to be underestimates. In older individuals, TCR beta diversity per million T cells was lower, falling roughly linearly with age. The lack of PBMC sorting stopped any conclusive naive versus antigen-experienced comparison.

The donors, aged about 6 to 100, were healthy Caucasians from Russia. The clonotype originates from a man aged 35-49 years in good health. The sequenced sample was blood.

CDR3 loop: CASSTLGRGEQYF. CDR3 sequence (DNA): TGTGCCAGCAGTACCTTAGGCAGGGGCGAGCAGTACTTC. The gene calls are TRBV12-3 or TRBV12-4 and TRBJ2-7, with D perhaps TRBD1 (6 bases). The CDR3 spans 13 residues. With 5 bases removed from V and 6 bases from J, the gap between germline ends came to 14 bases.